A selection of T cell receptor beta chains follows, all from one sample in a study of preoperative IRX-2 immunotherapy in early breast cancer. The method was immunoSEQ multiplex PCR; TCRdb's version includes in-frame clones alone and lacks a portion of them. The repertoire includes 60,000 or so clones, approximately 93% of them detected once, and around 1.7% sits in the top ten. The sample was acquired from a patient treated with IRX-2 immunotherapy. The receptors derive from a human donor with breast cancer. The CDR3 runs from the conserved cysteine through the conserved F or W. The order of the fields is CDR3 protein, CDR3 DNA, V gene, clone size, J gene, D gene. D genes are given only for firm matches. The listing skips clone size in some rows; elsewhere it reads once, few, many or a size class.

CASSLEAWGYEQYF,TGTGCCAGCAGTCTCGAGGCCTGGGGCTACGAGCAGTACTTC,TRBV6-4,NA,TRBJ2-7,NA
CASSLSWGQLTYEQYF,TGTGCCAGCAGCTTAAGTTGGGGACAGTTAACCTACGAGCAGTACTTC,TRBV7-9,NA,TRBJ2-7,TRBD1
CASRPTSGGYEQYF,TGCGCCAGCAGGCCGACTAGCGGGGGCTACGAGCAGTACTTC,TRBV5-1,NA,TRBJ2-7,TRBD2
CASSRIDRGLIYF,TGTGCCAGCAGCCGGATCGACAGGGGGCTCATATATTTT,TRBV7-6,NA,TRBJ1-3,TRBD1
CAAKGFGSSYNEQFF,TGTGCCGCAAAGGGGTTCGGTAGCAGCTACAATGAGCAGTTCTTC,TRBV6-1,NA,TRBJ2-1,NA
CASSRFPEAFF,TGTGCCAGCTCGAGGTTCCCTGAAGCTTTCTTT,TRBV28,NA,TRBJ1-1,NA
CASSLGSGGAFETQYF,TGTGCCAGCAGCTTAGGGAGCGGGGGGGCTTTCGAGACCCAGTACTTC,TRBV7-8,NA,TRBJ2-5,TRBD2
CASSTGEYEQYF,TGTGCCAGCAGTACAGGGGAATACGAGCAGTACTTC,TRBV5-4,NA,TRBJ2-7,TRBD1
CASSEKQILSSYNSPLHF,TGTGCCAGCTCAGAAAAGCAGATCCTGAGCTCCTATAATTCACCCCTCCACTTT,TRBV18,NA,TRBJ1-6,NA
CAIRGARGLSYEQYF,TGTGCCATCAGGGGCGCGCGGGGCCTCTCCTACGAGCAGTACTTC,TRBV10-3,NA,TRBJ2-7,NA
CASSLVSEQYF,TGTGCCAGCAGCTTGGTCTCCGAGCAGTACTTC,TRBV5-5,once,TRBJ2-7,NA
CASRTGWDEQYF,TGTGCCAGTAGGACAGGGTGGGACGAGCAGTACTTC,TRBV6-5,once,TRBJ2-7,TRBD1
CASSLPLTYEQYF,TGTGCCAGCAGCCTCCCTCTTACCTACGAGCAGTACTTC,TRBV28,NA,TRBJ2-7,NA
CASSPGQGVDTQYF,TGTGCCAGCTCACCGGGACAGGGGGTGGATACGCAGTATTTT,TRBV18,NA,TRBJ2-3,TRBD1
CASSLRSGELFF,TGTGCCAGCAGCTTGAGGTCCGGGGAGCTGTTTTTT,TRBV7-6,NA,TRBJ2-2,NA
CASSPTGGNPYEQYF,TGTGCCAGCAGCCCGACAGGGGGGAATCCCTACGAGCAGTACTTC,TRBV5-6,NA,TRBJ2-7,TRBD1
CATSRDRANSNQPQHF,TGTGCCACCAGCAGAGACAGGGCGAATAGCAATCAGCCCCAGCATTTT,TRBV15,NA,TRBJ1-5,NA